This is a list of T cell receptor beta chains from one sample in a study of blood T cell repertoires in COVID-19. Libraries were prepared by immunoSEQ multiplex PCR; TCRdb keeps only in-frame clonotypes and omits some of them. The table lists under 300,000 clones, around 90% of them singletons. The material sequenced was PBMCs or T cells enriched from blood (not recorded which). These receptors all stem from a woman in her twenties or thirties who had recovered from COVID-19. Each CDR3 is given with its conserved first and last residue. A D gene is named only where the DNA matches it firmly. The size entry is marked missing in some rows and otherwise reads once, few, many or a size class.

V: TRBV7-9
size: .
J: TRBJ1-2
D: .
DNA: TGTGCCAGCAGCAGGGAATCATATGGCTACACCTTC
CDR3: CASSRESYGYTF

V: TRBV5-1
size: .
J: TRBJ2-1
D: .
DNA: TGCGCCAGCAGCTTGATGGGGGGAGACTACAATGAGCAGTTCTTC
CDR3: CASSLMGGDYNEQFF

V: TRBV5-1
size: .
J: TRBJ2-1
D: TRBD2
DNA: TGCGCCAGCAGCCAGACTAGCGGGAGTTGGTCCTACAATGAGCAGTTCTTC
CDR3: CASSQTSGSWSYNEQFF

V: TRBV6-5
size: .
J: TRBJ2-1
D: TRBD1
DNA: TGTGCCAGCAGTTACAGGGGGCGCGGCAATGAGCAGTTCTTC
CDR3: CASSYRGRGNEQFF

V: TRBV5-1
size: .
J: TRBJ1-6
D: TRBD1
DNA: TGCGCCAGCAGATCTCTCAGCAGGGGGTCTTACTCACCCCTCCACTTT
CDR3: CASRSLSRGSYSPLHF

V: TRBV6-2/TRBV6-3
size: .
J: TRBJ2-2
D: .
DNA: TGTGCCAGCAGTTACCCCTCAGGGGAGAGGGGGACCGGGGAGCTGTTTTTT
CDR3: CASSYPSGERGTGELFF

V: TRBV5-6
size: .
J: TRBJ1-3
D: .
DNA: TGTGCCAGCAGCTTCCAGGGGAGGGGGAACACCATATATTTT
CDR3: CASSFQGRGNTIYF

V: TRBV9
size: .
J: TRBJ2-3
D: TRBD2
DNA: TGTGCCAGCAGCGTAGGAAGTAGCGGGGGGGCAGATACGCAGTATTTT
CDR3: CASSVGSSGGADTQYF

V: TRBV2
size: .
J: TRBJ1-2
D: TRBD1
DNA: TGTGCCAGCAGTTCGTTGGGGACAGGGGATGATCGTGGCTACACCTTC
CDR3: CASSSLGTGDDRGYTF

V: TRBV27
size: few
J: TRBJ2-7
D: TRBD1
DNA: TGTGCCAGCAGGGACTCCGGTACAGGGGAGACCTACGAGCAGTACTTC
CDR3: CASRDSGTGETYEQYF

V: TRBV9
size: .
J: TRBJ1-6
D: TRBD1
DNA: TGTGCCAGCAGCGGGACAGGTTATAATTCACCCCTCCACTTT
CDR3: CASSGTGYNSPLHF

V: TRBV15
size: .
J: TRBJ1-5
D: .
DNA: TGTGCCACCAGCACCTACTTCCGGGGCAATCAGCCCCAGCATTTT
CDR3: CATSTYFRGNQPQHF

V: TRBV5-8
size: once
J: TRBJ2-3
D: TRBD2
DNA: TGTGCCAGCAGCGCCCCGGTGGTTAGCGGGGGCCTCTTCACAGATACGCAGTATTTT
CDR3: CASSAPVVSGGLFTDTQYF

V: TRBV28
size: .
J: TRBJ1-1
D: TRBD1
DNA: TGTGCCAGCAGTCCCCACAGGGGAGACTTGAACACTGAAGCTTTCTTT
CDR3: CASSPHRGDLNTEAFF

V: TRBV15
size: .
J: TRBJ1-2
D: TRBD1
DNA: TGTGCCACCAGGACGACAGGGCACTATGGCTACACCTTC
CDR3: CATRTTGHYGYTF

V: TRBV6-5
size: .
J: TRBJ2-7
D: TRBD1
DNA: TGTGCCAGCAGCAGCCGGGACAGGGGCCTCGACGAGCAGTACTTC
CDR3: CASSSRDRGLDEQYF

V: TRBV10-1
size: .
J: TRBJ1-4
D: .
DNA: TGCGCCAGCAGTGAGTTATTGGGCAGGGGAGGGGAAAAACTGTTTTTT
CDR3: CASSELLGRGGEKLFF

V: TRBV19
size: .
J: TRBJ2-3
D: .
DNA: TGTGCCAGTAGAAGGGAGACTAGCACAGATACGCAGTATTTT
CDR3: CASRRETSTDTQYF

V: TRBV5-1
size: .
J: TRBJ1-5
D: .
DNA: TGCGCCAGCAGCTACCAGGGTATGGATCAGCCCCAGCATTTT
CDR3: CASSYQGMDQPQHF

V: TRBV5-1
size: .
J: TRBJ1-2
D: .
DNA: TGCGCCAGCAGCTTGGACGGGGGCTACACCTTC
CDR3: CASSLDGGYTF

V: TRBV4-1
size: .
J: TRBJ2-7
D: .
DNA: TGCGCCAGCAGCCCCCAATCAGGGGCCTACGAGCAGTACTTC
CDR3: CASSPQSGAYEQYF

V: TRBV19
size: .
J: TRBJ1-6
D: TRBD1
DNA: TGTGCCAGTAGGGACAGGTTGAACGGAGCCTCACCCCTCCACTTT
CDR3: CASRDRLNGASPLHF

V: TRBV2
size: .
J: TRBJ2-2
D: TRBD1
DNA: TGTGCCAGCAGCCAGACAGGGGAGGCCGGGGAGCTGTTTTTT
CDR3: CASSQTGEAGELFF

V: TRBV7-6
size: .
J: TRBJ2-1
D: TRBD2
DNA: TGTGCCAGCAGCTTGAGGGCGGGAGAGGGTTACAATGAGCAGTTCTTC
CDR3: CASSLRAGEGYNEQFF

V: TRBV2
size: .
J: TRBJ2-7
D: TRBD2
DNA: TGTGCCAGCAGTTTTACTAGCGGGGGGGCCGGGTCCTCCTACGAGCAGTACTTC
CDR3: CASSFTSGGAGSSYEQYF

V: TRBV20-1
size: once
J: TRBJ1-2
D: .
DNA: TGCAGTGCGAATTACGGGTATGGCTACACCTTC
CDR3: CSANYGYGYTF

V: TRBV5-1
size: .
J: TRBJ1-1
D: TRBD1
DNA: TGCGCCAGCAGCCAGCGTAGGTTCGGGACAGGGGCCACTGAAGCTTTCTTT
CDR3: CASSQRRFGTGATEAFF

V: TRBV6-6
size: .
J: TRBJ1-2
D: TRBD1
DNA: TGTGCCAGCAGGGGGGGACAGGGGGTCGGCTACACCTTC
CDR3: CASRGGQGVGYTF

V: TRBV5-1
size: .
J: TRBJ2-6
D: .
DNA: TGCGCCAGCAGCCACTCCAAGGGGGCCAACGTCCTGACTTTC
CDR3: CASSHSKGANVLTF

V: TRBV5-4
size: .
J: TRBJ2-3
D: TRBD2
DNA: TGTGCCAGCAGCGGAACTAGCGGGGGGATTTCCACAGATACGCAGTATTTT
CDR3: CASSGTSGGISTDTQYF

V: TRBV5-4
size: .
J: TRBJ2-3
D: TRBD2
DNA: TGTGCCAGCAGCCCCGGAGGGAGGGCGAGCACAGATACGCAGTATTTT
CDR3: CASSPGGRASTDTQYF

V: TRBV5-4
size: .
J: TRBJ2-5
D: TRBD1
DNA: TGTGCCAGCAGCCCGGACAGGGCAGAGACCCAGTACTTC
CDR3: CASSPDRAETQYF

V: TRBV9
size: .
J: TRBJ2-5
D: TRBD2
DNA: TGTGCCAGCAGCGCCCGGGACTATCCTACCCAGTACTTC
CDR3: CASSARDYPTQYF

V: TRBV30
size: .
J: TRBJ2-1
D: TRBD2
DNA: TGTGCCTGGAGGATAAGCGGGAGACACAATGAGCAGTTCTTC
CDR3: CAWRISGRHNEQFF

V: TRBV6-5
size: once
J: TRBJ2-7
D: .
DNA: TGTGCCAGCAGTTACCAAGGTGCAGGGGAAGACGAGCAGTACTTC
CDR3: CASSYQGAGEDEQYF

V: TRBV5-1
size: .
J: TRBJ1-6
D: .
DNA: TGCGCCAGCAGCCCGGACGGACATAATTCGGCCCTCCACTTT
CDR3: CASSPDGHNSALHF

V: TRBV24-1
size: .
J: TRBJ1-5
D: .
DNA: TGTGCTACCAGTGTACGGGATATTGGCAATCAGCCCCAGCATTTT
CDR3: CATSVRDIGNQPQHF

V: TRBV28
size: .
J: TRBJ1-2
D: TRBD1
DNA: TGTGCCAGCAGTTTATACGCCGGGACAGGGGGCGACTATGGCTACACCTTC
CDR3: CASSLYAGTGGDYGYTF

V: TRBV28
size: .
J: TRBJ1-1
D: .
DNA: TGTGCCAGCAGTTTATTGGCAGAAAACACTGAAGCTTTCTTT
CDR3: CASSLLAENTEAFF

V: TRBV19
size: .
J: TRBJ1-1
D: TRBD1
DNA: TGTGCCACGCACAGGGGGCGGGAGAACACTGAAGCTTTCTTT
CDR3: CATHRGRENTEAFF

V: TRBV28
size: .
J: TRBJ1-4
D: .
DNA: TGTGCCAGCAGTTTACAGCAGGGCCTTGGAAAACTGTTTTTT
CDR3: CASSLQQGLGKLFF

V: TRBV9
size: .
J: TRBJ2-6
D: .
DNA: TGTGCCAGCAGCGTAGGATCAGGTGTCTCTGGGGCCAACGTCCTGACTTTC
CDR3: CASSVGSGVSGANVLTF

V: TRBV19
size: .
J: TRBJ1-6
D: .
DNA: TGTGCCAGTAGTATCCACAGCCCGAGCTCCTATAATTCACCCCTCCACTTT
CDR3: CASSIHSPSSYNSPLHF

V: TRBV19
size: .
J: TRBJ1-6
D: TRBD1
DNA: TGTGCCAGTAGTATTTTCGGGACAGCCACGAGCTCCTATAATTCACCCCTCCACTTT
CDR3: CASSIFGTATSSYNSPLHF

V: TRBV2
size: .
J: TRBJ1-1
D: .
DNA: TGTGCCAGCAGTACAGGGTACACTGAAGCTTTCTTT
CDR3: CASSTGYTEAFF

V: TRBV5-4
size: .
J: TRBJ1-2
D: TRBD1
DNA: TGTGCCAGCAGCCTTCAGGGGGCGGGTGGCTACACCTTC
CDR3: CASSLQGAGGYTF

V: TRBV5-1
size: .
J: TRBJ2-1
D: TRBD2
DNA: TGCGCCAGCAGCCCGGGACTAGCGGCGAGTAATGAGCAGTTCTTC
CDR3: CASSPGLAASNEQFF

V: TRBV14
size: .
J: TRBJ1-2
D: .
DNA: TGTGCCAGCAGCCCAGGTAGATATGGCTACACCTTC
CDR3: CASSPGRYGYTF

V: TRBV5-1
size: few
J: TRBJ2-1
D: TRBD2
DNA: TGCGCCAGCAGCTCCGGACTAGCGGCCTCCCCGATGGAGCAGTTCTTC
CDR3: CASSSGLAASPMEQFF

V: TRBV5-4
size: .
J: TRBJ1-2
D: .
DNA: TGTGCCAGCAGCCCGGCGGGGGCTTCAGTTAACTATGGCTACACCTTC
CDR3: CASSPAGASVNYGYTF

V: TRBV6-5
size: .
J: TRBJ2-2
D: .
DNA: TGTGCCAGCACCGAGACGACTTACACCGGGGAGCTGTTTTTT
CDR3: CASTETTYTGELFF

V: TRBV3-1/TRBV3-2
size: .
J: TRBJ2-7
D: .
DNA: TGTGCCAGCAGCCAAGATACAGGTCGCTACGAGCAGTACTTC
CDR3: CASSQDTGRYEQYF